These 2 T cell receptor beta chains were all obtained from the same sample, sequenced in a study of cytomegalovirus exposure and HLA in healthy donors. A multiplex PCR was run with 60 Vbeta primers and 13 Jbeta primers. TCRdb's copy holds only in-frame clones and misses some; the assay was immunoSEQ multiplex PCR. Among more than 45,000 clones listed, roughly 81% were seen once. Material: PBMCs. These receptors came from a woman between 40 and 55 years old in good health and CMV-seropositive.

This chain joins TRBV18 and TRBJ2-5; D perhaps matches TRBD2 (6 bases). V was clipped by 3 bases and J by 1 base, with 9 bases between them. The CDR3 loop spans 14 amino acids. Germline CDR1 is KGHSH and CDR2 is LQKENI. The CDR3, as DNA: TGTGCCAGCTCACCGGTGGGAGGCCAAGAGACCCAGTACTTC. This encodes CASSPVGGQETQYF.

The chain links TRBV29-1 to TRBJ2-5; D possibly corresponds to TRBD2 (5 bases). The J call may be in error: the DNA end matches TRBJ2-7 better. Germline CDR1 reads SQVTM; CDR2 reads ANQGSEA. The CDR3 loop spans 12 amino acids. CDR3: CSVKRWEHEQYF. The CDR3 coding sequence is TGCAGCGTAAAGAGGTGGGAGCACGAGCAGTACTTC.